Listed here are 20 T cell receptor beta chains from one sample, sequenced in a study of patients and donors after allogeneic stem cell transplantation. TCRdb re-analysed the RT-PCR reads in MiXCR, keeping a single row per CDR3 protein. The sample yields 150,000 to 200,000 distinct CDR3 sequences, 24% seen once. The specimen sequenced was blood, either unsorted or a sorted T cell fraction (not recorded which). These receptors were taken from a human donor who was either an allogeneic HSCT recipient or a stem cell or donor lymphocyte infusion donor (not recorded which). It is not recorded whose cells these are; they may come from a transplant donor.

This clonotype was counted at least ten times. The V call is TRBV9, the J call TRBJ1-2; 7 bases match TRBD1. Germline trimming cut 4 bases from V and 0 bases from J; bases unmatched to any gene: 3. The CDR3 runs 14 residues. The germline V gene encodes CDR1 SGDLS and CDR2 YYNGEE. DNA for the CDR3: TGTGCCAGCAGCCCGGGGACAGCTAACTATGGCTACACCTTC. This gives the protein CASSPGTANYGYTF.

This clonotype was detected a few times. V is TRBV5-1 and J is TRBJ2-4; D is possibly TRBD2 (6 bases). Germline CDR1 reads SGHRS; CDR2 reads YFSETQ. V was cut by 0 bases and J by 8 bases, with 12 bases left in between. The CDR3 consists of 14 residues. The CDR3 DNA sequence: TGCGCCAGCAGCTTGGAAGGGACTGTGGACATTCAGTACTTC. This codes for CASSLEGTVDIQYF.

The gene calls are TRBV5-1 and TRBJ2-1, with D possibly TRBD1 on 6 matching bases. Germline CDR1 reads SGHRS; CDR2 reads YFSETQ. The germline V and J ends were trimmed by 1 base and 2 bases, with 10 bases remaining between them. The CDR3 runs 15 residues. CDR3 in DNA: TGCGCCAGCAGCTTGATACAGGGAACCTACAATGAGCAGTTCTTC. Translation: CASSLIQGTYNEQFF. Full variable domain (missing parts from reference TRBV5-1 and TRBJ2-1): KAGVTQTPRYLIKTRGQQVTLSCSPISGHRSVSWYQQTPGQGLQFLFEYFSETQRNKGNFPGRFSGRQFSNSRSEMNVSTLELGDSALYLCASSLIQGTYNEQFFGPGTRLTVL.

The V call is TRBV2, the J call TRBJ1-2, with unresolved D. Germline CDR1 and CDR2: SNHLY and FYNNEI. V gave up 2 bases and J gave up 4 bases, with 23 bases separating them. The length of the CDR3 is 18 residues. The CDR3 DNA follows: TGTGCCAGCAGTGAATTCAGAGTCGGAAGGGTGCGGGCCTATGGCTACACCTTC. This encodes CASSEFRVGRVRAYGYTF.

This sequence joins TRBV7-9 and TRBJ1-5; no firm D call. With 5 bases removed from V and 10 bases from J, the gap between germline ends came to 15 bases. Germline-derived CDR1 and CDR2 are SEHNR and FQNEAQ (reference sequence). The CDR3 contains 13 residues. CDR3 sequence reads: CASSPGRAYPQHF. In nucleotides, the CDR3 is TGTGCCAGCAGCCCCGGGAGGGCTTATCCCCAGCATTTT.

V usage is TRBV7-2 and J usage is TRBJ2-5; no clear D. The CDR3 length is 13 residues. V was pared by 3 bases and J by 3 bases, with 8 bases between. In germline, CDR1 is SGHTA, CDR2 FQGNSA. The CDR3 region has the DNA TGTGCCAGCAGCTTGGGCATTAAAGAGACCCAGTACTTC. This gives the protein CASSLGIKETQYF. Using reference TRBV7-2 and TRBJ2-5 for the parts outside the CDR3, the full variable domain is GAGVSQSPSNKVTEKGKDVELRCDPISGHTALYWYRQSLGQGLEFLIYFQGNSAPDKSGLPSDRFSAERTGGSVSTLTIQRTQQEDSAVYLCASSLGIKETQYFGPGTRLLVL.

The CDR3 protein is CSASDGSSNQPQHF. CDR3 nucleotide sequence: TGCAGTGCCTCGGACGGTAGTAGCAATCAGCCCCAGCATTTT. This chain uses TRBV20-1 with TRBJ1-5; D gene unclear. Germline CDR1 and CDR2: DFQATT and SNEGSKA (reference sequence). V dropped 6 bases and J dropped 0 bases, with 12 bases sitting between them. The CDR3 extends over 14 amino acids.

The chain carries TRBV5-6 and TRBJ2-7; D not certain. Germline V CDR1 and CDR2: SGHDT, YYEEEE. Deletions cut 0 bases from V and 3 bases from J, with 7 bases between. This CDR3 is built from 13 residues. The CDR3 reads CASSLGTLYEQYF. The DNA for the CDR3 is TGTGCCAGCAGCTTGGGGACCCTCTACGAGCAGTACTTC. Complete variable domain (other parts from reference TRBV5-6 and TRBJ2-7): DAGVTQSPTHLIKTRGQQVTLRCSPKSGHDTVSWYQQALGQGPQFIFQYYEEEERQRGNFPDRFSGHQFPNYSSELNVNALLLGDSALYLCASSLGTLYEQYFGPGTRLTVT.

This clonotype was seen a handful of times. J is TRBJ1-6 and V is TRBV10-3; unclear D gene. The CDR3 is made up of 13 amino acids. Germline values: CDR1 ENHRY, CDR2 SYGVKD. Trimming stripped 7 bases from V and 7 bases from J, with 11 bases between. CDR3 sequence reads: CAITPTENSPLHF. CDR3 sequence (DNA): TGTGCCATCACCCCGACGGAGAATTCACCCCTCCACTTT.

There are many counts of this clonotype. CDR3 DNA: TGCGCCAGCGGGTTCTTAGATGAGCAGTTCTTC. It yields the protein CASGFLDEQFF. The V call is TRBV4-3, the J call TRBJ2-1; no reliable D call. Trimming pared 8 bases from V and 8 bases from J, leaving 10 bases between. The CDR3 is made up of 11 amino acids. Germline loops: CDR1 LGHNA, CDR2 YSLEER.

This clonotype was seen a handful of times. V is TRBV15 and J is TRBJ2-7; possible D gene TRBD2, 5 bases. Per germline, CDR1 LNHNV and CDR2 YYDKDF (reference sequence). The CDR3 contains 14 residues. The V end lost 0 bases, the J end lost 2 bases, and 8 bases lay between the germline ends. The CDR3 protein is CATSRDGNPYEQYF. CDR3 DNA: TGTGCCACCAGCAGAGACGGGAATCCCTACGAGCAGTACTTC.

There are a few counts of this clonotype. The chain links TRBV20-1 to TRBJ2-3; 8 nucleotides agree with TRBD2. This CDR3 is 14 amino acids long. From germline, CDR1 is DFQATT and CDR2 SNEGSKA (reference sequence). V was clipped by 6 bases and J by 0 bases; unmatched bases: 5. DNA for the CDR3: TGCAGTGCCGCACTAGCGGTGAGCACAGATACGCAGTATTTT. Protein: CSAALAVSTDTQYF.

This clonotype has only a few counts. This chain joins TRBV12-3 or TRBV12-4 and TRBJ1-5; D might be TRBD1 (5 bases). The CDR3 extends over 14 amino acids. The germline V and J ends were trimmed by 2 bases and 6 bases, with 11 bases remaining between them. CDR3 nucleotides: TGTGCCAGCAGTTTATCCGGTGGGGGTCAGCCCCAGCATTTT. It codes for CASSLSGGGQPQHF.

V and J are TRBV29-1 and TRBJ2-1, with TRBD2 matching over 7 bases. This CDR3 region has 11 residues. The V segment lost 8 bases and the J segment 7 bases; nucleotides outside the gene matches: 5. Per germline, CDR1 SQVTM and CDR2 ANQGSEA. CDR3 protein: CSSLAQNEQFF. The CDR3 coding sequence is TGCAGCTCACTAGCGCAGAATGAGCAGTTCTTC.

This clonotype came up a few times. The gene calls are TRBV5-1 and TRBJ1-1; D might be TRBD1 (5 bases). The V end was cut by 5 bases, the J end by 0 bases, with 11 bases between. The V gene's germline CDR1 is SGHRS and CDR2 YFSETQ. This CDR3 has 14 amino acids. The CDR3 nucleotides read TGCGCCAGCAGTTCGGGGGTGATGAACACTGAAGCTTTCTTT. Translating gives CASSSGVMNTEAFF.

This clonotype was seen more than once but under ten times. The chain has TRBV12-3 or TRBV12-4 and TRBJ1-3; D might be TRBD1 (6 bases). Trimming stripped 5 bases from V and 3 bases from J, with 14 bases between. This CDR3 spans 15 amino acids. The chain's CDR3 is CASSPDRNVGNTIYF. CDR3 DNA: TGTGCCAGCAGTCCCGACAGGAACGTTGGAAACACCATATATTTT.

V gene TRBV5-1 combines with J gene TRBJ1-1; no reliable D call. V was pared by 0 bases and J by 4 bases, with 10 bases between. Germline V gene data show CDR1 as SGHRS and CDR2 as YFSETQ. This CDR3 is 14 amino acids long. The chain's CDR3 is CASSLGVRLTEAFF. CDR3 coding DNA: TGCGCCAGCAGCTTGGGTGTCCGACTCACTGAAGCTTTCTTT.

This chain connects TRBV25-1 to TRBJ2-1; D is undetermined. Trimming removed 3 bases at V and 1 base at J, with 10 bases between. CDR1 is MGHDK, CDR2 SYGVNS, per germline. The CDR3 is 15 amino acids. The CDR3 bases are TGTGCCAGCAGTGAGTTTCTAGTTTCCTACAATGAGCAGTTCTTC. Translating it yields CASSEFLVSYNEQFF.

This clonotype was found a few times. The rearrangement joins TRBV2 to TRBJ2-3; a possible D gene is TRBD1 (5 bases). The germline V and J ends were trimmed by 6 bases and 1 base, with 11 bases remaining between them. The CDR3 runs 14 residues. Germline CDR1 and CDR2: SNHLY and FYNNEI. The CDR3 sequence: CASSIPRGTDTQYF. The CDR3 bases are TGTGCCAGCAGCATCCCCAGGGGCACAGATACGCAGTATTTT. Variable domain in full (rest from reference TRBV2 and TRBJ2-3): EPEVTQTPSHQVTQMGQEVILRCVPISNHLYFYWYRQILGQKVEFLVSFYNNEISEKSEIFDDQFSVERPDGSNFTLKIRSTKLEDSAMYFCASSIPRGTDTQYFGPGTRLTVL.

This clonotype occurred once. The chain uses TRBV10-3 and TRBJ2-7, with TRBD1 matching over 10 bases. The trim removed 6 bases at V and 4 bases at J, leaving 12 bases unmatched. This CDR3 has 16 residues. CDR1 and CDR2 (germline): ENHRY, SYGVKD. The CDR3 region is CAISRHRDRGEYEQYF. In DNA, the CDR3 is TGTGCCATCAGCAGACACCGGGACAGGGGAGAGTACGAGCAGTACTTC.